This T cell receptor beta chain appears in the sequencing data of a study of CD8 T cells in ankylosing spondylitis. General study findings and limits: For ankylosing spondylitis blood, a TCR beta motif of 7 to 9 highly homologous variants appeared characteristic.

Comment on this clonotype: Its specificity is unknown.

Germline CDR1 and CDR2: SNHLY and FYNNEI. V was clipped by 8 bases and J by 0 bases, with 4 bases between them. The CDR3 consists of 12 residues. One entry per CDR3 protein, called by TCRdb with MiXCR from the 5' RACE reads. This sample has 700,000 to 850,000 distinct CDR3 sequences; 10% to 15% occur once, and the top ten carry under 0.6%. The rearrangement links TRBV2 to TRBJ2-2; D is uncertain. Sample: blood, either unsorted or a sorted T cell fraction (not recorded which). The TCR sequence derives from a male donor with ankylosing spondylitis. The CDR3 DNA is TGTGCCAGCCACCCGAACACCGGGGAGCTGTTTTTT. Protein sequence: CASHPNTGELFF. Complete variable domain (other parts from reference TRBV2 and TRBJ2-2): EPEVTQTPSHQVTQMGQEVILRCVPISNHLYFYWYRQILGQKVEFLVSFYNNEISEKSEIFDDQFSVERPDGSNFTLKIRSTKLEDSAMYFCASHPNTGELFFGEGSRLTVL.